The entry below gives a single TCR beta chain sequence along with its context. The data stem from a study of T cells after somatic rescue of genetic block. Libraries were prepared by immunoSEQ multiplex PCR; TCRdb keeps only in-frame clonotypes and omits some of them. The sample carries around 100,000 clones, around nine tenths recorded once. The germline V and J ends were trimmed by 3 bases and 3 bases, with 17 bases remaining between them. Germline values: CDR1 SEHNR, CDR2 FQNEAQ (reference sequence). The CDR3 length is 16 residues. This chain joins TRBV7-9 and TRBJ1-1; possible D gene TRBD1, 5 bases. This sequence was found in a woman aged 18-29 years. Sequenced: peripheral blood mononuclear cells (PBMCs). The CDR3 here is CASSFRHKDKDTEAFF. The CDR3 nucleotides are TGTGCCAGCAGCTTCCGTCATAAGGACAAGGACACTGAAGCTTTCTTT.